This TCR beta chain was identified in a study of tumor and adjacent non-tumor tissue in lung cancer. Germline V gives CDR1 GTSNPN, CDR2 SVGIG (reference sequence). The CDR3 is 12 amino acids. V was shortened by 5 bases and J by 8 bases, with 15 bases between the two germline ends. The template was RNA from unsorted bulk tissue. The normal lung tissue was taken more than 3 cm from the tumor edge. TCRbeta libraries were built with three rounds of nested PCR, modified from ARM-PCR. TCRdb fed the multiplex PCR reads into MiXCR, producing one record per CDR3 protein. The profile shows more than 55,000 distinct CDR3 sequences, about 61% of them singletons. This clonotype was observed at least ten times.

The sequence was obtained from a man between 65 and 85 years old with non-small cell lung cancer. The chain joins TRBV30 to TRBJ1-2; no clear D gene. The material sequenced was distant non-tumor lung tissue. This CDR3 reads CAWLLGISGYTF. As DNA, the CDR3 is TGTGCCTGGTTGCTAGGCATAAGCGGCTACACCTTC. Filled out from reference TRBV30 and TRBJ1-2, the complete variable domain reads SQTIHQWPATLVQPVGSPLSLECTVEGTSNPNLYWYRQAAGRGLQLLFYSVGIGQISSEVPQNLSASRPQDRQFILSSKKLLLSDSGFYLCAWLLGISGYTFGSGTRLTVV.